These 25 T cell receptor beta chains were all obtained from the same sample, sequenced in a study of human thymus T cells. The thymus was resected at corrective cardiac surgery. Clones were sequenced by immunoSEQ multiplex PCR, and TCRdb holds only the in-frame ones, with some missing. The sample yields roughly 130,000 clones, around 94% seen once. What was sequenced was thymus tissue. These receptors originate from a boy less than two years old with a congenital heart defect but otherwise immunologically healthy.

This clone occurred a few times. This rearrangement joins TRBV7-2 to TRBJ1-1, with D hard to call. V lost 3 bases to trimming and J lost 10 bases, with 12 bases between them. Germline V lookup: CDR1 SGHTA, CDR2 FQGNSA. CDR3 length: 12 residues. CDR3 sequence reads: CASSFSPLGAFF. The CDR3 DNA sequence: TGTGCCAGCAGCTTTAGCCCCCTGGGAGCTTTCTTT.

This clone was counted once. This chain joins TRBV27 and TRBJ1-2; D is possibly TRBD1 (6 bases). The CDR3 covers 17 residues. Germline V CDR1 and CDR2: MNHEY, SMNVEV (reference sequence). Trimming pared 3 bases from V and 4 bases from J, leaving 21 bases between. The DNA for the CDR3 is TGTGCCAGCAGTTTCCCGATACAGGGTTCCGCCACCTATGGCTACACCTTC. This gives the protein CASSFPIQGSATYGYTF.

This chain connects TRBV12-5 to TRBJ1-2; TRBD1 matches at 7 bases. This CDR3 is built from 15 residues. Trimming removed 3 bases from V and 3 bases from J; junction bases left unmatched: 7. Per germline, CDR1 LGHNT and CDR2 FRNRAP. The CDR3: CASGFADRADYGYTF. DNA for the CDR3: TGTGCTAGTGGTTTTGCCGACAGGGCTGACTATGGCTACACCTTC.

The J gene is TRBJ1-1, the V gene TRBV19; D possibly corresponds to TRBD1 (5 bases). The CDR3 sequence is 14 residues long. V was clipped by 5 bases and J by 0 bases, with 10 bases between them. Germline CDR1 is LNHDA and CDR2 is SQIVND (reference sequence). CDR3 protein: CASSPGRMNTEAFF. DNA for the CDR3: TGTGCCAGTAGTCCGGGACGGATGAACACTGAAGCTTTCTTT.

The chain carries TRBV10-3 and TRBJ2-3; D is possibly TRBD1 (6 bases). Trimming cost V 9 bases and J 3 bases, with 22 bases left between them. The germline V gene has CDR1 ENHRY and CDR2 SYGVKD. The CDR3 totals 16 residues. The CDR3 DNA follows: TGTGCCATTTCGTTTTTACAGGGTAACGGGACAGATACGCAGTATTTT. This codes for CAISFLQGNGTDTQYF.

The V call is TRBV14, the J call TRBJ1-1; a possible D gene is TRBD1 (6 bases). This CDR3 is 12 amino acids long. V dropped 4 bases and J dropped 11 bases, with 14 bases sitting between them. Germline V gives CDR1 SGHDN, CDR2 FVKESK. CDR3 bases: TGTGCCAGCAGCCCCCCCGGGGGCTGGGCTTTCTTT. Amino acid sequence: CASSPPGGWAFF.

The chain links TRBV6-5 to TRBJ2-5; tentatively, D is TRBD1 or TRBD2 (5 bases each). The CDR3 spans 10 residues. Germline CDR1 and CDR2: MNHEY and SVGAGI. DNA of the CDR3: TGTGTCCCCAGGGAGGAGACCCAGTACTTC. Its translation is CVPREETQYF.

The CDR3 spells CASSLDPGQGSNEKLFF. CDR3 DNA sequence: TGTGCCAGCAGCTTAGATCCGGGACAGGGGTCTAATGAAAAACTGTTTTTT. V is TRBV11-3 and J is TRBJ1-4; 10 bases fit TRBD1. The ends lost 0 bases at V and 3 bases at J; junction bases unmatched: 4. Looked up from germline, CDR1 is SGHNT and CDR2 is YENEEA. The CDR3 is made up of 17 amino acids.

The J gene is TRBJ1-1, the V gene TRBV28; D gene ambiguous. V was trimmed by 5 bases and J by 3 bases, leaving 13 bases between them. The CDR3 length is 14 residues. Looked up from germline, CDR1 is MDHEN and CDR2 is SYDVKM. CDR3 sequence reads: CASSAHVAYTEAFF. In DNA, the CDR3 is TGTGCCAGCAGTGCCCATGTGGCGTACACTGAAGCTTTCTTT.

J is TRBJ1-5 and V is TRBV10-3, with 8 bases lining up with TRBD1. The CDR3 loop spans 15 amino acids. Germline-derived CDR1 and CDR2 are ENHRY and SYGVKD. J lost 4 bases, V lost 8 bases, and 10 bases had no gene match. The DNA of the CDR3 is TGTGCCATCGCACGGAACAGGGGGAAAAATCAGCCCCAGCATTTT. Amino acids: CAIARNRGKNQPQHF.

This chain connects TRBV5-1 to TRBJ1-3; 7 bases match TRBD1. In germline, CDR1 is SGHRS, CDR2 YFSETQ. The trim removed 4 bases at V and 4 bases at J, leaving 5 bases unmatched. CDR3 length equals 14 residues. CDR3 bases: TGCGCCAGCAGCAATGACAGGGCCGGAAACACCATATATTTT. It translates to CASSNDRAGNTIYF.

The chain uses TRBV11-2 and TRBJ2-7, with a possible D match to TRBD2 (6 bases). Germline V gene data show CDR1 as SGHAT and CDR2 as FQNNGV. Between the trimmed V and J ends, which lost 1 base and 2 bases, there was a span of 15 bases. The CDR3 contains 16 residues. CDR3 region: CASSLASAGYTYEQYF. Here the CDR3 DNA reads TGTGCCAGCAGCTTAGCTTCGGCGGGATACACCTACGAGCAGTACTTC.

The chain has TRBV12-5 and TRBJ2-1; D gene unclear. CDR1 is LGHNT, CDR2 FRNRAP, per germline. The CDR3 covers 15 residues. Trimming took 1 base from V and 3 from J, leaving 10 bases between them. CDR3 region: CASGLDSSNYNEQFF. CDR3 sequence (DNA): TGTGCTAGTGGTTTGGACTCATCCAACTACAATGAGCAGTTCTTC.

The rearrangement joins TRBV4-1 to TRBJ2-1, with 8 positions matching TRBD2. CDR3 length: 20 residues. Trimming took 4 bases from V and 0 from J; bases not matched to a gene: 17. CDR1 MGHRA and CDR2 YSYEKL come from the germline V gene. In DNA form, the CDR3 reads TGCGCCAGCAGCCGATCAGGTCAACTAGCGGAGCCGAGCTCCTACAATGAGCAGTTCTTC. It codes for CASSRSGQLAEPSSYNEQFF.

The chain couples TRBV25-1 to TRBJ2-5, with D unclear. Germline V CDR1 and CDR2: MGHDK, SYGVNS. Trimming removed 0 bases from V and 7 bases from J, with 3 bases in between. The CDR3 contains 11 residues. CDR3 bases: TGTGCCAGCAGTGAATATGTGACCCAGTACTTC. Its protein is CASSEYVTQYF.

The chain uses TRBV7-2 and TRBJ2-3, with TRBD2 identical over 10 bases. Germline V gene lookup returns CDR1 SGHTA and CDR2 FQGNSA. The junction had 15 bases not matched to a gene; V was cut back by 4 bases and J by 2 bases. The CDR3 length is 19 residues. The CDR3, as DNA: TGTGCCAGCAGCTCCGTAAAGCGGGGGGGCCGCTACTCCACAGATACGCAGTATTTT. Its protein is CASSSVKRGGRYSTDTQYF.

The chain has TRBV4-3 and TRBJ2-1, with 12 bases identical to TRBD2. After removal of 4 bases from V and 10 bases from J, the junction contained 11 bases not matched to a gene. The CDR3 extends over 16 amino acids. The germline CDR1 and CDR2 sequences are LGHNA and YSLEER. CDR3 sequence (DNA): TGCGCCAGCAGCCGGCTGACTAGCGGGGGCCTCCTCGAGCAGTTCTTC. Its translation: CASSRLTSGGLLEQFF.

The V and J genes are TRBV11-3 and TRBJ1-1; D unclear. V was pared by 6 bases and J by 6 bases, with 11 bases between. There are 12 residues in the CDR3. CDR1 and CDR2 from the germline V gene are SGHNT and YENEEA. The CDR3 sequence: CASSRAQPEAFF. DNA of the CDR3: TGTGCCAGCAGTCGTGCCCAGCCTGAAGCTTTCTTT.

This clone was counted a single time. The gene calls are TRBV6-1 and TRBJ2-2; 7 bases align to TRBD2. Germline V lookup: CDR1 MNHNS, CDR2 SASEGT. The V gene end was trimmed by 3 bases and the J gene end by 3 bases; junction bases not matched to a gene: 10. The CDR3 loop spans 17 amino acids. CDR3 DNA: TGTGCCAGCAGTGACCCGCCTAGCGGAATCGACACCGGGGAGCTGTTTTTT. Protein product: CASSDPPSGIDTGELFF.

The V call is TRBV5-4, the J call TRBJ1-2; D is perhaps TRBD1 (5 bases). The germline V and J ends were trimmed by 4 bases and 10 bases, with 11 bases remaining between them. The CDR3 sequence is 11 residues long. The V gene's germline CDR1 is SGHNT and CDR2 YYREEE (reference sequence). CDR3 DNA sequence: TGTGCCAGCAGCAGCCCGGGACCCTACACCTTC. Its protein is CASSSPGPYTF. Based on the CDR3 plus reference TRBV5-4 and TRBJ1-2, the full variable domain is ETGVTQSPTHLIKTRGQQVTLRCSSQSGHNTVSWYQQALGQGPQFIFQYYREEENGRGNFPPRFSGLQFPNYSSELNVNALELDDSALYLCASSSPGPYTFGSGTRLTVV.

V and J are TRBV7-2 and TRBJ1-6; tentative D call: TRBD1 (5 bases). Germline assignment: CDR1 SGHTA and CDR2 FQGNSA. Between the trimmed V and J ends, which lost 2 bases and 7 bases, there was a span of 15 bases. CDR3 length: 16 residues. CDR3 sequence (DNA): TGTGCCAGCAGCTTAAGTGGGCGGGACCCCAATTCACCCCTCCACTTT. Its translation: CASSLSGRDPNSPLHF.

The V and J genes are TRBV11-2 and TRBJ2-5; possible D gene TRBD2, 6 bases. CDR1 and CDR2 from the germline V gene are SGHAT and FQNNGV. Trimming left V 5 bases short and J 3 bases short, with 25 bases between. There are 18 residues in the CDR3. The CDR3 DNA follows: TGTGCCAGCAGCCTCTCGAAAGAGCCGGAGGGGCCCAAAGAGACCCAGTACTTC. This gives the protein CASSLSKEPEGPKETQYF.

This chain joins TRBV4-1 and TRBJ1-1; D is undetermined. The CDR3 is made up of 16 amino acids. In germline, CDR1 is MGHRA, CDR2 YSYEKL. V lost 2 bases to trimming and J lost 4 bases, with 17 bases between them. The chain's CDR3 is CASSQSRGFLRTEAFF. The CDR3 region has the DNA TGCGCCAGCAGCCAAAGTCGGGGTTTCCTCCGCACTGAAGCTTTCTTT.

Written as DNA, the CDR3 is TGTGCCAGCAGCCCATTCCTTAGGCCTGAAGCTTTCTTT. Protein sequence: CASSPFLRPEAFF. V is TRBV5-6 and J is TRBJ1-1; no clear D gene. The germline V gene encodes CDR1 SGHDT and CDR2 YYEEEE. The CDR3 length is 13 residues. Trimming stripped 4 bases from V and 6 bases from J, with 13 bases between.

This clone has a single count. The chain joins TRBV5-5 to TRBJ1-2; no definite D call. Germline assignment: CDR1 SGHKS and CDR2 YYEKEE (reference sequence). V was shortened by 4 bases and J by 5 bases, with 15 bases between the two germline ends. CDR3 size: 14 residues. The CDR3 region is CASSRRALKYGYTF. Written as DNA, the CDR3 is TGTGCCAGCAGCCGGAGGGCCCTGAAGTATGGCTACACCTTC.